A selection of T cell receptor beta chains follows, all from one sample in a study of T-cell memory formation after mild COVID-19. TCRdb re-derived calls from the 5' RACE reads in MiXCR, one entry per CDR3 protein. This table has roughly 120,000 distinct CDR3 sequences, 16% appearing once. Sequencing was performed on PBMCs or a T cell subset sorted from them (not recorded which). All receptors come from an adult woman who had mild COVID-19 (a few samples of this study predate the infection). Cell type and time point are not known. The conserved cysteine and the conserved F or W are not part of the CDR3 here. A D gene is named only where the DNA matches it firmly.

v_gene: TRBV10-3; d_gene: TRBD1; CDR3aa: AISDPDRGTDTQY
v_gene: TRBV5-1; d_gene: TRBD1; CDR3aa: ASSLEGDRPNYGYT
v_gene: TRBV5-1; d_gene: TRBD1; CDR3aa: ASRRSGTGLRADTQY
v_gene: TRBV24-1; d_gene: .; CDR3aa: ATSGGLTNEKLF
v_gene: TRBV12-3/TRBV12-4; d_gene: .; CDR3aa: ASSSLRTGELF
v_gene: TRBV3-1; d_gene: .; CDR3aa: ASSPTSTEKLF
v_gene: TRBV7-2; d_gene: .; CDR3aa: ASSLRTAPYNEQF
v_gene: TRBV7-9; d_gene: TRBD2; CDR3aa: ASSLRNSGSSYEQY
v_gene: TRBV11-3; d_gene: TRBD1; CDR3aa: ASSTTGGSYEQY
v_gene: TRBV29-1; d_gene: TRBD1; CDR3aa: SVRGTGYGNTIY
v_gene: TRBV19; d_gene: .; CDR3aa: ASNRQGGSEQY
v_gene: TRBV5-1; d_gene: TRBD2; CDR3aa: ASSRIAGSHNEQF
v_gene: TRBV12-3/TRBV12-4; d_gene: TRBD2; CDR3aa: ASSPYPPGLAETQY
v_gene: TRBV9; d_gene: .; CDR3aa: ASSPQWGVRGEQF
v_gene: TRBV18; d_gene: .; CDR3aa: ASSFGIISGELF
v_gene: TRBV6-2/TRBV6-3; d_gene: .; CDR3aa: AGTQGAGNTIY
v_gene: TRBV29-1; d_gene: .; CDR3aa: SVEFGVTGTGELF
v_gene: TRBV4-3; d_gene: TRBD2; CDR3aa: ASSQSSGTSYNEQF
v_gene: TRBV12-3/TRBV12-4; d_gene: .; CDR3aa: ATGEAPDTQY
v_gene: TRBV20-1; d_gene: .; CDR3aa: SAKRAISSTDTQY
v_gene: TRBV24-1; d_gene: .; CDR3aa: ATSDSGGLTDTQY
v_gene: TRBV5-6; d_gene: .; CDR3aa: ASSLALATGELF
v_gene: TRBV5-1; d_gene: .; CDR3aa: ASSFLENTEAF
v_gene: TRBV11-2; d_gene: .; CDR3aa: ASSRPQGILTF